The subject of this entry is one T cell receptor (beta chain). Other DNA sequences from this sample encode an identical CDR3 as well. Looked up from germline, CDR1 is SGHAT and CDR2 is FQNNGV. Trimming removed 0 bases at V and 4 bases at J, with 6 bases between. The CDR3 spans 13 residues. Some clones are missing from TCRdb's copy, which holds only in-frame ones; the method was immunoSEQ multiplex PCR. The repertoire holds about 480,000 clones, with around 89% as singletons. The sample is drawn from a study of blood T cell repertoires in COVID-19. The chain couples TRBV11-2 to TRBJ1-1, with D unclear. The source material was PBMCs or T cells enriched from blood (not recorded which). This clonotype originated in a woman aged 40 to 49 who had recovered from COVID-19. CDR3 protein: CASSLERGTEAFF. CDR3 bases: TGTGCCAGCAGCTTAGAACGGGGCACTGAAGCTTTCTTT.